The 16 T cell receptor beta chains below all came from one sample that was sequenced in a study of early T cells in non-severe SARS-CoV-2 infection. TCRdb re-analysed the 5' RACE reads in MiXCR, keeping a single row per CDR3 protein. The table shows tens of thousands of distinct CDR3 sequences, with 4.6% occurring only once. Sequenced here: whole blood, sampled at baseline. The receptors originated from an adult who was a healthcare worker with PCR-confirmed SARS-CoV-2 infection or an uninfected control (not recorded which).

This clonotype was observed many times. This rearrangement joins TRBV4-1 to TRBJ2-1; 7 positions match TRBD2. The V segment lost 1 base and the J segment 2 bases; nucleotides outside the gene matches: 2. CDR3 length equals 15 residues. Germline CDR1 reads MGHRA; CDR2 reads YSYEKL. The CDR3 reads CASSQASGPYNEQFF. The CDR3, as DNA: TGCGCCAGCAGCCAAGCTAGCGGTCCCTACAATGAGCAGTTCTTC.

This clonotype was detected a few times. The rearrangement joins TRBV5-1 to TRBJ2-2; 9 bases match TRBD2. This CDR3 region has 17 residues. The germline gives CDR1 SGHRS, CDR2 YFSETQ. V shed 1 base and J 5 bases; nucleotides not matched to a gene: 9. DNA for the CDR3: TGCGCCAGCAGCTTGATCGGCGGGAGGGCCGGAACCGGGGAGCTGTTTTTT. It encodes CASSLIGGRAGTGELFF.

This clonotype was observed at least ten times. The genes are TRBV27 and TRBJ2-2, with TRBD2 identical over 7 bases. The CDR3 runs to 16 residues. The V segment lost 5 bases and the J segment 2 bases; nucleotides outside the gene matches: 8. Per germline, CDR1 MNHEY and CDR2 SMNVEV (reference sequence). CDR3 DNA sequence: TGTGCCAGCAGTATACTCAGCGGGATAAACACCGGGGAGCTGTTTTTT. It is translated as CASSILSGINTGELFF.

This clonotype has a count of ten or more. The chain carries TRBV29-1 and TRBJ1-2; D not certain. From germline, CDR1 is SQVTM and CDR2 ANQGSEA. V was cut by 4 bases and J by 1 base, with 7 bases left in between. The CDR3 contains 12 residues. The CDR3, as DNA: TGCAGCGTTGTGGAGGGTAACTATGGCTACACCTTC. Translated, it gives CSVVEGNYGYTF.

The CDR3 protein is CASSRGQGAGYGYTF. In DNA form, the CDR3 reads TGTGCCAGCAGCCGAGGACAGGGGGCAGGTTATGGCTACACCTTC. This chain links TRBV7-3 with TRBJ1-2; 11 nucleotides match TRBD1. This CDR3 contains 15 residues. The germline CDR1 and CDR2 sequences are SGHTA and FQGTGA. V lost 5 bases and J lost 5; bases outside the gene matches: 7.

In its sample, this clonotype was seen many times. The chain recombines TRBV6-1 with TRBJ1-6, with TRBD1 as a possible D gene (5 bases). The CDR3 extends over 14 amino acids. Trimming took 5 bases from V and 6 from J, leaving 11 bases between them. In germline, CDR1 is MNHNS, CDR2 SASEGT. For the CDR3, the DNA is TGTGCCAGCAGTCAGGGTCCCTTTAATTCACCCCTCCACTTT. Residues: CASSQGPFNSPLHF.

This clonotype was seen repeatedly, ten times or more. This chain uses TRBV19 with TRBJ1-2, with TRBD1 matching over 7 bases. This CDR3 has 14 residues. V was clipped by 4 bases and J by 13 bases; unmatched bases: 15. Germline V gene data show CDR1 as LNHDA and CDR2 as SQIVND (reference sequence). CDR3 sequence: CASSTIEGTVLRTF. The CDR3 DNA reads TGTGCCAGTAGTACCATCGAGGGGACAGTGCTTCGCACCTTC.

This clonotype came up many times. The V gene is TRBV6-5, the J gene TRBJ1-1, with D uncertain. The ends were cut back, 0 bases at V and 0 bases at J, with 14 bases in the middle. The germline gives CDR1 MNHEY, CDR2 SVGAGI. The CDR3 length is 17 residues. The CDR3 reads CASSYSRTAGMNTEAFF. The CDR3 DNA follows: TGTGCCAGCAGTTACTCGAGAACAGCGGGGATGAACACTGAAGCTTTCTTT.

J is TRBJ2-5 and V is TRBV19, with 8 bases fitting TRBD1. CDR3 size: 18 residues. V was pared by 4 bases and J by 7 bases, with 20 bases of the junction left unmatched. CDR1 is LNHDA and CDR2 is SQIVND in the germline V gene (reference sequence). CDR3 residues: CASSKRFSTGTGGGTQYF. DNA of the CDR3: TGTGCCAGTAGTAAGCGATTTTCGACCGGGACAGGTGGAGGGACCCAGTACTTC.

This clonotype was found many times. The chain links TRBV7-6 to TRBJ2-3, with a tentative D call TRBD2 (5 bases). CDR3 length equals 14 residues. Trimming took off 0 bases at V and 4 bases at J, with 8 bases between the two ends. Germline V CDR1 and CDR2: SGHVS, FNYEAQ. The CDR3 nucleotides are TGTGCCAGCAGCTTAGCGCCCGGGGCAGATACGCAGTATTTT. Translated, it gives CASSLAPGADTQYF. Complete variable domain (other parts from reference TRBV7-6 and TRBJ2-3): GAGVSQSPRYKVTKRGQDVALRCDPISGHVSLYWYRQALGQGPEFLTYFNYEAQQDKSGLPNDRFSAERPEGSISTLTIQRTEQRDSAMYRCASSLAPGADTQYFGPGTRLTVL.

This clonotype occurred a few times. V is TRBV6-7 and J is TRBJ2-7; the D gene could be TRBD1 or TRBD2 (5 bases each). TRBV6-7 counts as an open reading frame of uncertain function. This CDR3 comprises 14 residues. Trimming removed 4 bases at V and 0 bases at J, with 10 bases between. CDR3 nucleotide sequence: TGTGCCAGCAGTTCACCGGGGCCCTCCTACGAGCAGTACTTC. It yields the protein CASSSPGPSYEQYF.

This clonotype has a count of ten or more. The chain is built from TRBV6-5 and TRBJ1-5; the D gene is possibly TRBD1 (6 bases). Trimming left V 5 bases short and J 7 bases short, with 18 bases between. This CDR3 comprises 15 residues. The germline gives CDR1 MNHEY, CDR2 SVGAGI. In nucleotides, the CDR3 is TGTGCCAGCAGTCTTACTCCCAGGGGTAAGCAGCCCCAGCATTTT. Its translation is CASSLTPRGKQPQHF.

This clonotype showed up many times. CDR3 loop: CASSEKTGTAFDSPLHF. The CDR3 nucleotides read TGCGCCAGCAGTGAGAAGACCGGGACGGCGTTCGATTCACCCCTCCACTTT. The rearrangement joins TRBV10-2 to TRBJ1-6; D may be TRBD1 (5 bases). The CDR3 covers 17 residues. Germline-derived CDR1 and CDR2 are WSHSY and SAAADI. With 2 bases removed from V and 8 bases from J, the gap between germline ends came to 19 bases.

This clonotype was observed at least ten times. The rearrangement uses TRBV12-3 or TRBV12-4 and TRBJ2-3, with D maybe TRBD2 (5 bases). The CDR3 sequence is 14 residues long. The V gene lost 3 bases and the J gene lost 1 base, with 8 bases spanning the gap. CDR3 DNA: TGTGCCAGCAGTTTCCTAGCCGGCACAGATACGCAGTATTTT. It codes for CASSFLAGTDTQYF.

This clonotype was counted many times. The V call is TRBV19, the J call TRBJ1-1; D gene unclear. Germline V gene data show CDR1 as LNHDA and CDR2 as SQIVND (reference sequence). This CDR3 is 13 amino acids long. V was shortened by 7 bases and J by 2 bases, with 11 bases between the two germline ends. CDR3 DNA: TGTGCCAGTACCCCCCGTTTAAACACTGAAGCTTTCTTT. Protein sequence: CASTPRLNTEAFF.

This clonotype showed up just once. One base away lies a much larger clone, so this may be a sequencing read error. The chain recombines TRBV7-2 with TRBJ2-1, with D possibly being TRBD1 or TRBD2 (6 bases each). The V end lost 0 bases, the J end lost 6 bases, and 12 bases lay between the germline ends. CDR1 is SGHTA and CDR2 is FQGNSA in the germline V gene. This CDR3 comprises 15 residues. As DNA, the CDR3 is TGTGCCAGCAGCTTAGCAGGGGGGAACTGCAATGAGCAGTTCTTC. Translation gives CASSLAGGNCNEQFF. Supplemented by reference TRBV7-2 and TRBJ2-1, the full variable domain reads GAGVSQSPSNKVTEKGKDVELRCDPISGHTALYWYRQSLGQGLEFLIYFQGNSAPDKSGLPSDRFSAERTGGSVSTLTIQRTQQEDSAVYLCASSLAGGNCNEQFFGPGTRLTVL.